Reported below is one T cell receptor beta chain. The antigen is unknown. The Oncomine TCR Beta short-read assay generated sequence data from the DNA of cultured CD4+ T cells. One entry per CDR3 protein, called by TCRdb with MiXCR from the PCR reads. The repertoire includes 4,600 or so distinct CDR3 sequences, nearly 60% of them detected once, and about 41% sits in the top ten. As to treatment: approximately nine-day PBMC culture with coronavirus spike peptide pools or control peptides (ViraFEST assay). CD4+ T lymphocytes from the unexposed donor were collected before the COVID-19 pandemic (2011-2018). These data are taken from a study of vaccination and CD4 T cells after COVID-19. Study-wide background: The cells in question were stimulated using overlapping spike peptides derived from SARS-CoV-2, HCoV-NL63, HCoV-OC43 and HCoV-229E.

Sample: CD4+ T cells from blood, cultured in vitro. The clonotype originates from a human donor in good health.

The CDR3 reads CASSLKRVPYEQYF. The DNA of the CDR3 is TGTGCCAGCAGCTTAAAGCGGGTCCCCTACGAGCAGTACTTC. This chain connects TRBV7-8 to TRBJ2-7, with D tentatively TRBD2 (6 bases). CDR1 is SGHVS and CDR2 is FQNEAQ in the germline V gene. The CDR3 totals 14 residues. V was cut by 2 bases and J by 2 bases, with 10 bases left in between.